The 26 T cell receptor beta chains below were found in one sample sequenced in a study of blood T cell repertoires in COVID-19. Repertoires were generated with immunoSEQ multiplex PCR, while TCRdb's copy carries only in-frame clones and drops some. Of roughly 340,000 clones listed, more than 75% are singletons. The sample taken for sequencing was peripheral blood. The receptors come from a woman between 45 and 60 years old with COVID-19, enrolled during active disease.

This rearrangement joins TRBV4-1 to TRBJ1-2; 8 bases are shared with TRBD1. The CDR3 is 16 amino acids. The V segment lost 3 bases and the J segment 0 bases; nucleotides outside the gene matches: 6. Germline CDR1 and CDR2: MGHRA and YSYEKL. CDR3 sequence: CASSQGDRRANYGYTF. The DNA for the CDR3 is TGCGCCAGCAGCCAGGGGGACAGGCGAGCTAACTATGGCTACACCTTC.

The chain's CDR3 is CASSGTAYEQYF. The CDR3 region has the DNA TGTGCCAGCAGTGGTACAGCCTACGAGCAGTACTTC. The rearrangement links TRBV2 to TRBJ2-7; D uncertain. Looked up from germline, CDR1 is SNHLY and CDR2 is FYNNEI. The length of the CDR3 is 12 residues. The V end lost 4 bases, the J end lost 2 bases, and 6 bases lay between the germline ends.

This chain connects TRBV7-8 to TRBJ1-2; weak D call: TRBD1 (6 bases). The CDR3 has 19 residues. Per germline, CDR1 SGHVS and CDR2 FQNEAQ. V was clipped by 1 base and J by 5 bases, with 26 bases between them. CDR3 protein: CASSLGTAAPRTPRYGYTF. In nucleotides, the CDR3 is TGTGCCAGCAGCTTAGGGACAGCCGCCCCCAGGACACCCAGATATGGCTACACCTTC.

This chain joins TRBV18 and TRBJ2-7, with 8 bases fitting TRBD1. This CDR3 contains 17 residues. V was clipped by 1 base and J by 3 bases; unmatched bases: 11. CDR1 KGHSH and CDR2 LQKENI come from the germline V gene. The CDR3 coding sequence is TGTGCCAGCTCACCACGCAGCGGACAGGGCACGGTCTACGAGCAGTACTTC. Translated: CASSPRSGQGTVYEQYF.

The gene calls are TRBV19 and TRBJ2-6, with a weak D call TRBD1 (6 bases). CDR1 LNHDA and CDR2 SQIVND come from the germline V gene (reference sequence). Deletions cut 3 bases from V and 4 bases from J, with 13 bases between. The CDR3 is made up of 16 amino acids. The CDR3 protein is CASSIMQGSGANVLTF. CDR3 sequence (DNA): TGTGCCAGTAGTATTATGCAGGGGTCAGGGGCCAACGTCCTGACTTTC. The entire variable domain, with the rest obtained from reference TRBV19 and TRBJ2-6, is as follows: DGGITQSPKYLFRKEGQNVTLSCEQNLNHDAMYWYRQDPGQGLRLIYYSQIVNDFQKGDIAEGYSVSREKKESFPLTVTSAQKNPTAFYLCASSIMQGSGANVLTFGAGSRLTVL.

The rearrangement joins TRBV19 to TRBJ1-2, with D possibly matching TRBD1 (6 bases). The CDR3 runs to 15 residues. The germline V gene has CDR1 LNHDA and CDR2 SQIVND (reference sequence). Trimming cost V 3 bases and J 2 bases, with 13 bases left between them. Here the CDR3 reads CASSMGRGANYGYTF. The CDR3 bases are TGTGCCAGTAGTATGGGACGGGGGGCGAACTATGGCTACACCTTC.

The chain combines TRBV6-4 with TRBJ2-3, with TRBD2 identical over 9 bases. V shed 3 bases, J shed 4 bases, and the junction held 2 bases outside the gene matches. The CDR3 is 14 residues long. The V gene's germline CDR1 is MRHNA and CDR2 SNTAGT. The CDR3 region has the DNA TGTGCCAGCAGTGAAGCGGGAGGATCAGATACGCAGTATTTT. It yields the protein CASSEAGGSDTQYF.

The rearrangement joins TRBV24-1 to TRBJ2-7, with TRBD1 identical over 9 bases. V lost 4 bases to trimming and J lost 1 base; unmatched junction nucleotides: 4. In germline, CDR1 is KGHDR, CDR2 SFDVKD. The CDR3 is 15 residues long. This chain's CDR3 is CATSDAGTGSYEQYF. The CDR3 DNA reads TGTGCCACCAGTGACGCCGGGACAGGGTCCTACGAGCAGTACTTC.

This clone appeared many times. This chain connects TRBV4-1 to TRBJ1-3, with 9 bases lining up with TRBD1. This CDR3 region has 17 residues. The germline V gene encodes CDR1 MGHRA and CDR2 YSYEKL. V lost 2 bases and J lost 6; bases outside the gene matches: 11. CDR3: CASSQISGQGVANTIYF. The CDR3 nucleotides read TGCGCCAGCAGCCAAATATCGGGACAGGGTGTCGCAAACACCATATATTTT.

V usage is TRBV6-5 and J usage is TRBJ2-1, with 7 positions matching TRBD1. After removal of 5 bases from V and 7 bases from J, the junction contained 8 bases not matched to a gene. The CDR3 sequence is 14 residues long. CDR1 and CDR2 from the germline V gene are MNHEY and SVGAGI. The CDR3 DNA sequence: TGTGCCAGCAGTCGAGGGGGCGGTTTTAATGAGCAGTTCTTC. This encodes CASSRGGGFNEQFF.

This rearrangement joins TRBV19 to TRBJ1-3; D unclear. Trimming left V 3 bases short and J 0 bases short, with 9 bases between. Germline V gene sequence: CDR1 LNHDA, CDR2 SQIVND (reference sequence). The CDR3 extends over 15 amino acids. In DNA, the CDR3 is TGTGCCAGTAGTATGAGTTTGTTCTCTGGAAACACCATATATTTT. It yields the protein CASSMSLFSGNTIYF.

The chain carries TRBV6-5 and TRBJ2-1; TRBD1 matches at 10 bases. With 5 bases clipped from V and 6 bases from J, the junction kept 7 bases outside the gene matches. The CDR3 sequence is 15 residues long. CDR1 MNHEY and CDR2 SVGAGI come from the germline V gene. The CDR3: CASSHHGTGVNEQFF. The CDR3 DNA sequence: TGTGCCAGCAGTCACCACGGGACAGGGGTCAATGAGCAGTTCTTC.

This chain connects TRBV27 to TRBJ2-3, with 7 bases fitting TRBD1. CDR1 is MNHEY and CDR2 is SMNVEV in the germline V gene (reference sequence). The CDR3 has 15 residues. Trimming took 5 bases from V and 0 from J; bases not matched to a gene: 5. Written as DNA, the CDR3 is TGTGCCAGCAGTCAGGGGGATTATAGCACAGATACGCAGTATTTT. Residues: CASSQGDYSTDTQYF.

This chain connects TRBV19 to TRBJ1-3; 7 nucleotides line up with TRBD1. The CDR3 totals 13 residues. The V and J ends lost 10 bases and 0 bases, in that order; junction bases with no gene match: 3. Looked up from germline, CDR1 is LNHDA and CDR2 is SQIVND (reference sequence). CDR3 sequence reads: CATTGDSGNTIYF. The CDR3 DNA reads TGTGCCACCACAGGGGACTCTGGAAACACCATATATTTT.

The CDR3 spells CASSQTLAGQGRGHEQFF. The CDR3 coding sequence is TGTGCCAGCAGTCAGACACTAGCGGGGCAGGGGAGGGGACATGAGCAGTTCTTC. J is TRBJ2-1 and V is TRBV7-9; 10 positions agree with TRBD2. The CDR3 is 18 residues long. CDR1 SEHNR and CDR2 FQNEAQ come from the germline V gene (reference sequence). J lost 8 bases, V lost 6 bases, and 19 bases had no gene match.

V is TRBV28 and J is TRBJ1-5; D might be TRBD1 (5 bases). The CDR3 contains 15 residues. Germline CDR1 is MDHEN and CDR2 is SYDVKM. Trimming stripped 3 bases from V and 7 bases from J, with 16 bases between. The CDR3 DNA is TGTGCCAGCAGTTTGGAAGGGGCAGGATTGCAGCCCCAGCATTTT. Translating it yields CASSLEGAGLQPQHF.

This clone has a single count. The chain employs TRBV2 and TRBJ2-7; 9 positions agree with TRBD2. The ends lost 4 bases at V and 6 bases at J; junction bases unmatched: 13. The CDR3 runs to 16 residues. Per the germline V gene, CDR1 is SNHLY and CDR2 is FYNNEI. CDR3 DNA: TGTGCCAGCAGTGGAGGTAGCGGGAGCTACTCCGTCGAGCAGTACTTC. It encodes CASSGGSGSYSVEQYF.

This rearrangement joins TRBV28 to TRBJ1-2, with 7 bases lining up with TRBD1. J lost 0 bases, V lost 5 bases, and 9 bases had no gene match. The CDR3 extends over 16 amino acids. Germline V gene lookup returns CDR1 MDHEN and CDR2 SYDVKM. The CDR3 is CASSPGGPVTNYGYTF. CDR3 bases: TGTGCCAGCAGTCCAGGGGGACCCGTTACTAACTATGGCTACACCTTC.

The chain has TRBV30 and TRBJ1-2; TRBD1 agrees at 9 bases. The J segment lost 8 bases and the V segment lost 3 bases, leaving 7 bases of the junction unmatched. CDR1 and CDR2 from the germline V gene are GTSNPN and SVGIG (reference sequence). This CDR3 has 13 amino acids. CDR3 amino acids: CAWSQGQGRGYTF. For the CDR3, the DNA is TGTGCCTGGAGCCAGGGACAGGGAAGGGGCTACACCTTC.

The V gene is TRBV18, the J gene TRBJ2-5; tentative D call: TRBD2 (6 bases). With 0 bases removed from V and 5 bases from J, the gap between germline ends came to 7 bases. CDR3 length: 13 amino acids. CDR1 and CDR2 from the germline V gene are KGHSH and LQKENI. CDR3 amino acids: CASSPPAGETQYF. Here the CDR3 DNA reads TGTGCCAGCTCACCACCGGCGGGGGAGACCCAGTACTTC.

This chain links TRBV7-9 with TRBJ2-3; TRBD2 agrees at 7 bases. Germline CDR1 and CDR2: SEHNR and FQNEAQ (reference sequence). Germline trimming cut 2 bases from V and 4 bases from J; bases unmatched to any gene: 3. The CDR3 has 14 residues. The CDR3 bases are TGTGCCAGCAGCTTAAGGGGAGGGCCAGATACGCAGTATTTT. It is translated as CASSLRGGPDTQYF.

V usage is TRBV3-1 (or the pseudogene TRBV3-2) and J usage is TRBJ1-3; D might be TRBD1 (6 bases). Germline CDR1 LGHDT, CDR2 YNNKEL (reference sequence). Deletions cut 2 bases from V and 0 bases from J, with 11 bases between. The CDR3 runs 16 residues. CDR3 sequence (DNA): TGTGCCAGCAGCCAAAAGGACAGATTCTCTGGAAACACCATATATTTT. Its protein product is CASSQKDRFSGNTIYF.

The chain employs TRBV5-6 and TRBJ1-2; D may be TRBD1 (5 bases). The CDR3 is 14 residues long. Germline lookup yields CDR1 SGHDT and CDR2 YYEEEE. Trimming took off 4 bases at V and 2 bases at J, with 12 bases between the two ends. The CDR3 sequence is CASSPQTANYGYTF. The CDR3 nucleotides are TGTGCCAGCAGCCCGCAGACAGCGAACTATGGCTACACCTTC.

The chain links TRBV10-3 to TRBJ2-2; TRBD1 aligns across 7 bases. Trimming at V came to 5 bases and at J to 6 bases, leaving 6 bases not matched to a gene. CDR3 size: 14 residues. CDR1 is ENHRY and CDR2 is SYGVKD in the germline V gene. As DNA, the CDR3 is TGTGCCATCAGTCGGGACAGTTTCCCCGGGGAGCTGTTTTTT. It yields the protein CAISRDSFPGELFF.

V gene TRBV10-2 combines with J gene TRBJ1-1, with 8 bases that match TRBD1. This CDR3 spans 16 amino acids. Trimming at V came to 2 bases and at J to 0 bases, leaving 5 bases not matched to a gene. Germline lookup yields CDR1 WSHSY and CDR2 SAAADI. The CDR3 spells CASSERQGYMNTEAFF. The CDR3 DNA is TGCGCCAGCAGTGAGAGACAGGGGTACATGAACACTGAAGCTTTCTTT.

This clone was seen only a few times. The chain employs TRBV7-2 and TRBJ1-5, with 8 bases lining up with TRBD1. The trim removed 1 base at V and 4 bases at J, leaving 0 bases unmatched. Germline values: CDR1 SGHTA, CDR2 FQGNSA. The CDR3 covers 14 residues. The CDR3 sequence: CASSLGTGNQPQHF. The CDR3, as DNA: TGTGCCAGCAGCTTAGGGACAGGGAATCAGCCCCAGCATTTT.